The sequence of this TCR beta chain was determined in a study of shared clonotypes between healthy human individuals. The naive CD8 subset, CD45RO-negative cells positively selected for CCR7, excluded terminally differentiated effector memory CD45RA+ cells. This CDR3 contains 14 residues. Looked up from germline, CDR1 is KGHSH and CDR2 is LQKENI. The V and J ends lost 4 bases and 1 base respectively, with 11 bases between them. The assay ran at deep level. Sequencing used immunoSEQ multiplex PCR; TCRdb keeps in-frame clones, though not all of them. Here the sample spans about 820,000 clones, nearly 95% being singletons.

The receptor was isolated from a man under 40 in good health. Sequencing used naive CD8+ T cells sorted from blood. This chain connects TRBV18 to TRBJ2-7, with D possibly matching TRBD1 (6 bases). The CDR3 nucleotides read TGTGCCAGCTCACTCCGGGACAAATCCTACGAGCAGTACTTC. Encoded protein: CASSLRDKSYEQYF.